This TCR beta chain appears in the sequencing data of a study of regulatory T cells in long-lasting Graves disease. Study-level results: In persistent patients, shared public clonotypes (roughly 2,800) outnumbered those in new patients (about 970). Repertoires from persistent disease leaned toward TRBV28, TRBJ1-2 and TRBJ2-5.

This clonotype was detected a few times. Antigen unknown. Documented time point: newly diagnosed GD, antithyroid drugs for less than 3 months. RNA from PBMCs was the source of the TCR library. Combining iRepertoire HTBI primers with Arm-PCR of CDR3 regions, the authors built TCR beta libraries. TCRdb passed the multiplex PCR reads through MiXCR, listing each CDR3 protein once. This sample has hundreds of thousands of distinct CDR3 sequences, with 16% found just once. This CDR3 has 16 residues. The V gene's germline CDR1 is SGHRS and CDR2 YFSETQ. The V gene end was trimmed by 1 base and the J gene end by 2 bases; junction bases not matched to a gene: 5. The sample was also reused in another study, on T cells in Graves' hyperthyroidism and ophthalmopathy. From that second work: Most clonotypes expanded in thyroid above 0.001 were likewise present in blood.

This receptor was obtained from a woman in her twenties or thirties with Graves disease. This specimen consisted of peripheral blood mononuclear cells (PBMCs), obtained at new diagnosis, from a patient treated with antithyroid drugs. The rearrangement uses TRBV5-1 and TRBJ2-5; 10 bases are shared with TRBD2. CDR3 in amino acids: CASSLLIAGGQETQYF. CDR3 nucleotide sequence: TGCGCCAGCAGCTTGCTCATAGCGGGAGGACAAGAGACCCAGTACTTC.